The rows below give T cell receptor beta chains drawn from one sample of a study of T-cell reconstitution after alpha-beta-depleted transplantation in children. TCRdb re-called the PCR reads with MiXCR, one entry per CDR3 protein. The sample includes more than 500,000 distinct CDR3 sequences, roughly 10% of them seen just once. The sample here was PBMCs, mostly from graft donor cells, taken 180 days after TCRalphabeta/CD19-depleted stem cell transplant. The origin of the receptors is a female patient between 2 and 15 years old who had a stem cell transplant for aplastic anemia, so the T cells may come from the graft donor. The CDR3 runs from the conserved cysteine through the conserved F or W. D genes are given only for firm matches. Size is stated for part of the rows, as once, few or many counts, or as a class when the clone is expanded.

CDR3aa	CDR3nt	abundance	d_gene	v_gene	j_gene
CASRLQGLGSNQPQHF	TGTGCCAGCAGACTACAGGGGCTGGGTAGCAATCAGCCCCAGCATTTT	.	TRBD1	TRBV7-2	TRBJ1-5
CASSLGLAAVTDTQYF	TGTGCCAGCAGTTTGGGTCTAGCGGCCGTCACAGATACGCAGTATTTT	.	TRBD2	TRBV12-3/TRBV12-4	TRBJ2-3
CSAEPGDRVYTDTQYF	TGCAGCGCAGAGCCGGGGGACAGGGTTTACACAGATACGCAGTATTTT	many	TRBD1	TRBV29-1	TRBJ2-3
CATASGGTGNTIYF	TGTGCCACCGCCAGCGGGGGGACTGGAAACACCATATATTTT	.	.	TRBV6-1	TRBJ1-3
CSARLAGGIDTQYF	TGCAGTGCCAGACTAGCGGGAGGGATAGATACGCAGTATTTT	.	TRBD2	TRBV20-1	TRBJ2-3
CASSLATPASSAGLGGTQYF	TGCGCCAGCAGCTTGGCTACTCCGGCTAGCTCGGCAGGACTAGGCGGGACCCAGTACTTC	.	TRBD2	TRBV5-1	TRBJ2-5
CASTNTGQGAPYYGYTF	TGTGCCAGCACCAACACCGGGCAGGGGGCTCCCTACTATGGCTACACCTTC	.	TRBD1	TRBV12-3/TRBV12-4	TRBJ1-2
CSAGDYSNQPQHF	TGCAGTGCTGGAGATTATAGCAATCAGCCCCAGCATTTT	few	.	TRBV20-1	TRBJ1-5
CSARTGLMNTEAFF	TGCAGTGCCAGGACAGGGCTAATGAACACTGAAGCTTTCTTT	many	TRBD1	TRBV20-1	TRBJ1-1
CSARDSWTSGSFAYNEQFF	TGCAGTGCTAGAGATTCTTGGACTAGCGGGAGTTTTGCCTACAATGAGCAGTTCTTC	few	TRBD2	TRBV20-1	TRBJ2-1
CASSIKRTSGRNMTKNIQYF	TGCGCCAGCAGCATCAAACGGACTAGCGGGAGGAATATGACCAAAAACATTCAGTACTTC	many	TRBD2	TRBV5-1	TRBJ2-4
CASSFQPKRDRNEKLFF	TGTGCCAGCAGTTTCCAGCCCAAGCGGGACAGAAATGAAAAACTGTTTTTT	.	TRBD1	TRBV12-3/TRBV12-4	TRBJ1-4
CASSQAQTKIYGYTF	TGCGCCAGCAGCCAAGCCCAGACAAAAATATATGGCTACACCTTC	.	.	TRBV4-3	TRBJ1-2
CSADRSYNEQFF	TGCAGTGCTGACAGGTCCTACAATGAGCAGTTCTTC	many	.	TRBV20-1	TRBJ2-1
CASKGRGTEAFF	TGTGCCTCGAAGGGCAGAGGGACTGAAGCTTTCTTT	few	.	TRBV28	TRBJ1-1
CASSLRKYRFGWDQPQHF	TGTGCCAGCAGCTTGAGAAAGTACCGATTCGGATGGGATCAGCCCCAGCATTTT	.	.	TRBV11-2	TRBJ1-5
CASSENDGPIRPQHF	TGTGCCAGCAGTGAAAATGATGGGCCGATTCGGCCCCAGCATTTT	.	.	TRBV6-1	TRBJ1-5
CASSFGSRGEETQYF	TGTGCCAGCAGCTTTGGCTCCCGCGGGGAAGAGACCCAGTACTTC	few	.	TRBV7-9	TRBJ2-5
CASSSTGTPSSRPQHF	TGTGCCAGCAGTTCAACCGGGACGCCTTCCAGCCGGCCCCAGCATTTT	few	.	TRBV27	TRBJ1-5
CASSPRSSSYNEQFF	TGTGCCAGCAGCCCCAGGAGCAGCTCCTACAATGAGCAGTTCTTC	few	.	TRBV6-1	TRBJ2-1
CATESFGVQETQYF	TGTGCCACCGAATCCTTTGGGGTCCAAGAGACCCAGTACTTC	few	.	TRBV15	TRBJ2-5
CATSDLEETQYF	TGTGCCACCAGTGATCTTGAAGAGACCCAGTACTTC	.	.	TRBV24-1	TRBJ2-5
CASSQDWGQPSYEQFF	TGCGCCAGCAGCCAAGATTGGGGTCAGCCCAGCTATGAGCAGTTCTTC	few	.	TRBV4-1	TRBJ2-1
CASSYTKGGRDTQYF	TGTGCCAGCAGTTATACGAAAGGGGGCCGAGATACGCAGTATTTT	.	TRBD1	TRBV28	TRBJ2-3
CASSLPTGEREQYF	TGTGCCAGCAGCCTCCCCACAGGGGAACGCGAGCAGTACTTC	.	TRBD1	TRBV28	TRBJ2-7
CSARDKGQGASGYTF	TGCAGTGCTAGAGATAAGGGACAGGGGGCGTCAGGCTACACCTTC	few	TRBD1	TRBV20-1	TRBJ1-2
CASSPSRGPGELFF	TGTGCCAGCAGCCCGAGTAGGGGCCCCGGGGAGCTGTTTTTT	many	.	TRBV28	TRBJ2-2
CASSIPGTIREETQYF	TGTGCCAGCAGTATACCGGGGACGATTCGGGAAGAGACCCAGTACTTC	few	.	TRBV12-3/TRBV12-4	TRBJ2-5
CTSSFSDNEQFF	TGTACCAGCAGCTTCTCTGACAATGAGCAGTTCTTC	.	.	TRBV13	TRBJ2-1
CSATYWTRWPSGANVLTF	TGCAGTGCTACCTACTGGACCCGGTGGCCCTCTGGGGCCAACGTCCTGACTTTC	few	.	TRBV20-1	TRBJ2-6
CSARDISGRVDEQFF	TGCAGTGCTAGAGATATTAGCGGGAGGGTGGATGAGCAGTTCTTC	few	TRBD2	TRBV20-1	TRBJ2-1
CASSLDSGTTYHRYNEQFF	TGTGCCAGCAGTTTAGATAGCGGGACCACCTACCACCGATACAATGAGCAGTTCTTC	many	TRBD2	TRBV28	TRBJ2-1
CASRGDGRNEQFF	TGTGCTAGCAGAGGAGACGGGAGGAATGAGCAGTTCTTC	.	TRBD2	TRBV7-8	TRBJ2-1
CASSEDSLSSAGAFF	TGTGCCAGCAGTGAAGACAGCCTCTCCTCCGCTGGAGCTTTCTTT	few	.	TRBV2	TRBJ1-1
CATSRGSDEQYF	TGTGCCACCAGCAGAGGGTCGGACGAGCAGTACTTC	.	.	TRBV15	TRBJ2-7
CASSIRDSRLGAFF	TGTGCCAGCAGCATCCGGGACAGCCGACTTGGAGCTTTCTTT	many	TRBD1	TRBV11-2	TRBJ1-1
CASSQVSGSRQPQHF	TGCGCCAGCAGCCAAGTCAGTGGATCGCGTCAGCCCCAGCATTTT	few	.	TRBV4-3	TRBJ1-5
CASSLWFRYGDTEAFF	TGTGCCAGCAGTTTATGGTTTCGGTATGGGGACACTGAAGCTTTCTTT	many	.	TRBV12-3/TRBV12-4	TRBJ1-1
CASTDRAASQQGDTEAFF	TGTGCCAGTACGGACAGGGCGGCGTCTCAGCAAGGGGACACTGAAGCTTTCTTT	.	TRBD1	TRBV19	TRBJ1-1
CSAVAEQETQYF	TGCAGCGCAGTAGCGGAACAAGAGACCCAGTACTTC	.	.	TRBV20-1	TRBJ2-5
CSAREIVRKTQYF	TGCAGTGCTAGAGAAATAGTTCGAAAGACCCAGTACTTC	.	.	TRBV20-1	TRBJ2-5
CASSSGLVTEQFF	TGTGCCAGCAGTTCAGGACTAGTTACTGAGCAGTTCTTC	many	TRBD2	TRBV6-2/TRBV6-3	TRBJ2-1
CASSQDSRGPNTGELFF	TGCGCCAGCAGCCAAGATTCCAGGGGTCCGAACACCGGGGAGCTGTTTTTT	many	.	TRBV4-3	TRBJ2-2
CASSDPSRELPYNSPLHF	TGTGCCAGCAGTGACCCCTCGAGGGAGCTACCCTATAATTCACCCCTCCACTTT	.	.	TRBV6-4	TRBJ1-6
CASSQRPINQPQHF	TGTGCCAGCAGCCAACGACCGATTAATCAGCCCCAGCATTTT	.	.	TRBV3-1	TRBJ1-5
CASRPARGGNSPLHF	TGTGCCAGCCGCCCCGCCCGGGGGGGCAATTCACCCCTCCACTTT	.	.	TRBV7-2	TRBJ1-6
CASSQDRGLARETQYF	TGTGCCAGCAGCCAAGATAGGGGACTAGCGCGAGAGACCCAGTACTTC	.	TRBD2	TRBV4-2	TRBJ2-5
CASSFHRAYTDTQYF	TGTGCCAGCAGCTTCCACAGAGCCTACACAGATACGCAGTATTTT	few	.	TRBV7-9	TRBJ2-3
CSARAGQYNQPQHF	TGCAGTGCTAGAGCGGGACAGTACAATCAGCCCCAGCATTTT	.	TRBD1	TRBV20-1	TRBJ1-5
CASSFRRQETQYF	TGTGCCAGCAGCTTTAGGCGGCAAGAGACCCAGTACTTC	many	.	TRBV11-2	TRBJ2-5